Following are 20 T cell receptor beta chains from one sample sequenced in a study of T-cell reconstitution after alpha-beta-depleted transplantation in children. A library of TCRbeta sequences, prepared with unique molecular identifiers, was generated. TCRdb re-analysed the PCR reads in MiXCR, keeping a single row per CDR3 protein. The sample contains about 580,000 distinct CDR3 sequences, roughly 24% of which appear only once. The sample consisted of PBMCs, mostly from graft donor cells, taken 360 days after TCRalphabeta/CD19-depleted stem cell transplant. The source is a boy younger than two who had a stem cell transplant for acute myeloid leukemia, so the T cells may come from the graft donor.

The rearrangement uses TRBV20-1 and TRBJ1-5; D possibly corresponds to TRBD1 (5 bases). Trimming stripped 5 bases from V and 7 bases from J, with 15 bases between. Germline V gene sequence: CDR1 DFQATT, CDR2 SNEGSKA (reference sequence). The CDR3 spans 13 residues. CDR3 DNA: TGCAGTGCTCGAAGAGGGGAAGGCCAGCCCCAGCATTTT. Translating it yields CSARRGEGQPQHF.

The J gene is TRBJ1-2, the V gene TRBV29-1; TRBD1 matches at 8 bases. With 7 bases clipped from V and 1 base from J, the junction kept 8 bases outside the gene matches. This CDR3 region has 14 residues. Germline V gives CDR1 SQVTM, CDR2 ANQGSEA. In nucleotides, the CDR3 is TGCAGCGCGTCGGGACAGGCCATTAACTATGGCTACACCTTC. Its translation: CSASGQAINYGYTF.

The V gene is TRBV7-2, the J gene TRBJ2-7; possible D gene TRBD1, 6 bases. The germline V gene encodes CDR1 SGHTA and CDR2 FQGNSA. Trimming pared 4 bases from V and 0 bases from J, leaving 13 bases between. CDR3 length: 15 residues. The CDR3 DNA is TGTGCCAGCAGCTGGACAGCCTCGCACTCCTACGAGCAGTACGTC. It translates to CASSWTASHSYEQYV.

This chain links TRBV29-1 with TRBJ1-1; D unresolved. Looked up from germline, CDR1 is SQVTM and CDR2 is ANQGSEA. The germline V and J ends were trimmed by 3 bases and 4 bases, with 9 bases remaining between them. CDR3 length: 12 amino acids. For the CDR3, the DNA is TGCAGCGTTGATGGAGGGCCCACTGAAGCTTTCTTT. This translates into CSVDGGPTEAFF.

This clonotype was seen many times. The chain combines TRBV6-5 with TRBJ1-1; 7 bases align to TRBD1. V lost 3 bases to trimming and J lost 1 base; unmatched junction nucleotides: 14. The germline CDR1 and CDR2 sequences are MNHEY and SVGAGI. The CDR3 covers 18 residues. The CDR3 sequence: CASSYGTEHGSANTEAFF. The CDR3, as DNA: TGTGCCAGCAGTTATGGGACAGAACATGGATCGGCGAACACTGAAGCTTTCTTT.

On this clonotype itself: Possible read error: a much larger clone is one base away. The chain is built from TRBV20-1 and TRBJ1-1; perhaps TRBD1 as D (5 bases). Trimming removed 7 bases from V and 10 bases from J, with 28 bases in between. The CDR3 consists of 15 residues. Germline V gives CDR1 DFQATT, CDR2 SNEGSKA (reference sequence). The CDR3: CSVLGRQPGNGGAFF. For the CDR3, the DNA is TGCAGTGTGCTCGGTCGACAGCCTGGGAACGGGGGAGCTTTCTTT.

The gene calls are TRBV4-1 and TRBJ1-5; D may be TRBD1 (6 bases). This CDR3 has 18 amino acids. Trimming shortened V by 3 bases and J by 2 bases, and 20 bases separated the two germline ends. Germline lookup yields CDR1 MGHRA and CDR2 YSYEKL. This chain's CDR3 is CASSHDRGQGRGNQPQHF. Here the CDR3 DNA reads TGCGCCAGCAGCCATGACCGGGGGCAGGGCCGAGGCAATCAGCCCCAGCATTTT.

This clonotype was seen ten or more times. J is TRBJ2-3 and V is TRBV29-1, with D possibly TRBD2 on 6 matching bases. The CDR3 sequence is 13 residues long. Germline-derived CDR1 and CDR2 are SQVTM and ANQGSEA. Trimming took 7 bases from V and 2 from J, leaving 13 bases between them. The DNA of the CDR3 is TGCAGCGGGCTCCGCGGGGACACAGATACGCAGTATTTT. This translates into CSGLRGDTDTQYF.

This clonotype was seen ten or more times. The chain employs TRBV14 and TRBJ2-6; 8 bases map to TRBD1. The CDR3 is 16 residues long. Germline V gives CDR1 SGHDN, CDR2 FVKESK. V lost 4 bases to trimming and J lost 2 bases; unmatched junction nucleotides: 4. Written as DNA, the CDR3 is TGTGCCAGCAGCCGAAGGACAGGGCCTGGGGCCAACGTCCTGACTTTC. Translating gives CASSRRTGPGANVLTF.

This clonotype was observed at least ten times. Written as DNA, the CDR3 is TGCAGTGGGGGCAATGGTAATTCACCCCTCCACTTT. Translated, it gives CSGGNGNSPLHF. This chain connects TRBV20-1 to TRBJ1-6; possible D gene TRBD1, 5 bases. From germline, CDR1 is DFQATT and CDR2 SNEGSKA (reference sequence). The V gene lost 7 bases and the J gene lost 6 bases, with 10 bases spanning the gap. CDR3 size: 12 residues.

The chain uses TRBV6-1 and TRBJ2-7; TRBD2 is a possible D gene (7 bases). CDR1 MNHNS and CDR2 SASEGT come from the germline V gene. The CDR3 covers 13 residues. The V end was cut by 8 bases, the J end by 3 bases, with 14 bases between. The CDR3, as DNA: TGTGCCAGCCTCGAGAGGGGGGGCTACGAGCAGTACTTC. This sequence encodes CASLERGGYEQYF.

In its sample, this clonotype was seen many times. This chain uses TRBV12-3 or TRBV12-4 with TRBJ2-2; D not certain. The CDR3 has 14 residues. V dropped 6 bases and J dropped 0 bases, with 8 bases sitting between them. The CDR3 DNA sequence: TGTGCCAGCAGCATTATCGCGAACACCGGGGAGCTGTTTTTT. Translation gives CASSIIANTGELFF.

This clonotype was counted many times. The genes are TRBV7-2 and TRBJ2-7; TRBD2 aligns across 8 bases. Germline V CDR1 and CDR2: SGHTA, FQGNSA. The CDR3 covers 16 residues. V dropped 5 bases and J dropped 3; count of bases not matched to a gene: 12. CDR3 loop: CASSTGPGGGIYEQYF. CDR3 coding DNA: TGTGCCAGCAGCACGGGACCTGGCGGGGGGATCTACGAGCAGTACTTC.

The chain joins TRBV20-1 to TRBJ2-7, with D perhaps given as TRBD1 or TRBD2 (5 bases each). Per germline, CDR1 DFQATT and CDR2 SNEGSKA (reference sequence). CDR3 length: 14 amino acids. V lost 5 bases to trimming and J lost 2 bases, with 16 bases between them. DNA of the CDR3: TGCAGTGCTCGTATGGTGGGGGTGGCCTACGAGCAGTACTTC. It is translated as CSARMVGVAYEQYF.

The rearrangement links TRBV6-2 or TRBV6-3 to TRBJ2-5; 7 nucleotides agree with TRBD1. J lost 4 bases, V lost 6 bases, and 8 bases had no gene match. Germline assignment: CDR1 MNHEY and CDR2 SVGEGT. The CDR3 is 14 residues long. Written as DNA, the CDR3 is TGTGCCAGCAGCGAGACAGGGTTTGGAGAGACCCAGTACTTC. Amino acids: CASSETGFGETQYF.

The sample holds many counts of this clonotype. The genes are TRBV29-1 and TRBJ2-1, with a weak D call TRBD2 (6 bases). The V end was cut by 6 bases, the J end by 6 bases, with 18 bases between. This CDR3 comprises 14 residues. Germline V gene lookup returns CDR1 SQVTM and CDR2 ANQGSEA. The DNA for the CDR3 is TGCAGCGTACCCACCTTTACCGGGGGCAATGAGCAGTTCTTC. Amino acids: CSVPTFTGGNEQFF.

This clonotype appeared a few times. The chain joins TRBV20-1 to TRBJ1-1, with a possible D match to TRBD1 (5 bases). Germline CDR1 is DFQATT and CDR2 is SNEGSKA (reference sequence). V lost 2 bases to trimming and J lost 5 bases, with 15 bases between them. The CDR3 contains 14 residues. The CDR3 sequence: CSARYGRERTEAFF. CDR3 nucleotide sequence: TGCAGTGCTAGATATGGCAGGGAGAGGACTGAAGCTTTCTTT.

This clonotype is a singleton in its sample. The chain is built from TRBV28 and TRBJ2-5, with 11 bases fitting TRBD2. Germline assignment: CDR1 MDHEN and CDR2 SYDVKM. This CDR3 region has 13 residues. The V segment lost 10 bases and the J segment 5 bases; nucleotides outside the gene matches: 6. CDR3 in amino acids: CATVAGGPETQYF. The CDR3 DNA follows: TGTGCCACTGTAGCGGGGGGGCCGGAGACCCAGTACTTC.

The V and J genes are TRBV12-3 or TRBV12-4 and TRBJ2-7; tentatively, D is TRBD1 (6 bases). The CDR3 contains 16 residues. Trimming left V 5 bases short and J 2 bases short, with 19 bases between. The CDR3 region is CASSPATGLNPYEQYF. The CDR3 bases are TGTGCCAGCAGTCCAGCGACAGGCCTGAACCCCTACGAGCAGTACTTC.

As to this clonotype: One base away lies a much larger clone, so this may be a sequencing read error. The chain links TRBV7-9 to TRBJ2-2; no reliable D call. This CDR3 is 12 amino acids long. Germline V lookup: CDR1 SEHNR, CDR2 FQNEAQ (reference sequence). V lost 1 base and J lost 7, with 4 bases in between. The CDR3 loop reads CASSLGHGELFF. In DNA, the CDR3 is TGTGCCAGCAGCTTAGGCCACGGGGAGCTGTTTTTT. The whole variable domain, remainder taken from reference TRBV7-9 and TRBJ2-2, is DTGVSQNPRHKITKRGQNVTFRCDPISEHNRLYWYRQTLGQGPEFLTYFQNEAQLEKSRLLSDRFSAERPKGSFSTLEIQRTEQGDSAMYLCASSLGHGELFFGEGSRLTVL.